The clone carrying this T cell receptor beta chain was detected only once. Its antigen is unidentified. A much bigger clone sits one base away, suggesting this may be a read error. These data are taken from a study of CD8 T cells in ankylosing spondylitis. Overall study findings and caveats: Peripheral blood samples showed relatively rare disease-linked clones, and these clones were CD8+. A TCR beta motif of several highly homologous variants seemed to mark ankylosing spondylitis blood.

The authors made TCR beta libraries by quantitative 5'-RACE with molecular barcodes. TCRdb called the 5' RACE reads again in MiXCR, with one record for every CDR3 protein. The repertoire holds 150,000 to 200,000 distinct CDR3 sequences, with roughly 13% as singletons. Germline loops: CDR1 SGHRS, CDR2 YFSETQ. The length of the CDR3 is 15 residues. The chain joins TRBV5-1 to TRBJ2-1; 13 bases agree with TRBD2. Input material: blood, either unsorted or a sorted T cell fraction (not recorded which). The sequence derives from a female donor with ankylosing spondylitis or in good health (not recorded which). Written as DNA, the CDR3 is TGCGCCAGCAGCTTGAGGACTAGCGGGAGAAATGAGCAGCTCTTC. This gives the protein CASSLRTSGRNEQLF.